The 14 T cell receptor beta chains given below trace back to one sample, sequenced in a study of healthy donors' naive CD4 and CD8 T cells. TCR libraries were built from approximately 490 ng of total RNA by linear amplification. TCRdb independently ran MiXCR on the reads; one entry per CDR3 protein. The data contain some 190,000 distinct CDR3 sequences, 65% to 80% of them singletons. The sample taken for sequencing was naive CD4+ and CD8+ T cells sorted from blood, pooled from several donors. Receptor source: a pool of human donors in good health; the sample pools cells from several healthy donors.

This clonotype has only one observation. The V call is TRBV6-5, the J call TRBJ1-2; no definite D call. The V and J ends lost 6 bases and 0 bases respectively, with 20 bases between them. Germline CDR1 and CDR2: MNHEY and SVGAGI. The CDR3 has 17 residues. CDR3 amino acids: CASSPQREPLANYGYTF. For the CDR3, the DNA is TGTGCCAGCAGCCCCCAGAGGGAGCCCCTAGCTAACTATGGCTACACCTTC.

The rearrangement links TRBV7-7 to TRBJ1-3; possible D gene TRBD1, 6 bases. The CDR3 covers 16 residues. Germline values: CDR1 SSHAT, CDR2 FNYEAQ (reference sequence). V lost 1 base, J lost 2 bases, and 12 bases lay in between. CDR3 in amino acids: CASSLVRRDTGNTIYF. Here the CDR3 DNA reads TGTGCCAGCAGCTTAGTGAGGCGGGACACTGGAAACACCATATATTTT.

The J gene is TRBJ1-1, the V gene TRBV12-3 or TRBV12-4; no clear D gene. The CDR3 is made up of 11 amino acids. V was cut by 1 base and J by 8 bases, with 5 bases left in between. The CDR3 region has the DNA TGTGCCAGCAGTTTAGGACCCGAAGCTTTCTTT. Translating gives CASSLGPEAFF.

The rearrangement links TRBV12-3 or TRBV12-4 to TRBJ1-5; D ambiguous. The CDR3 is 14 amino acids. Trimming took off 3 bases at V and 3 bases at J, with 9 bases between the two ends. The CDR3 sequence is CASSLEGFNQPQHF. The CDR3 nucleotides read TGTGCCAGCAGTTTGGAGGGATTCAATCAGCCCCAGCATTTT.

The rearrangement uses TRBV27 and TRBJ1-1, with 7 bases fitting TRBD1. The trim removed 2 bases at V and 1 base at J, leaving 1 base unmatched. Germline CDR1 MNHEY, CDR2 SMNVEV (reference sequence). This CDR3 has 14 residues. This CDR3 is CASSLDRANTEAFF. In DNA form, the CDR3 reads TGTGCCAGCAGTTTAGACAGGGCGAACACTGAAGCTTTCTTT.

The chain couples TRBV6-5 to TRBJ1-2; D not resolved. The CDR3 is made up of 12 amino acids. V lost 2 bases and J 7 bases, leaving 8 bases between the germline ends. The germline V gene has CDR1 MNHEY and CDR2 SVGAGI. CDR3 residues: CASSYQTGGYTF. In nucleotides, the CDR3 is TGTGCCAGCAGTTACCAGACCGGTGGCTACACCTTC.

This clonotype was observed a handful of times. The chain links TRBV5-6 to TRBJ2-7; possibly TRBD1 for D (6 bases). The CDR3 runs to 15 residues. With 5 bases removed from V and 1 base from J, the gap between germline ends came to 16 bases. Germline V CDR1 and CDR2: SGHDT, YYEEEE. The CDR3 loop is CASSSGGVRSYEQYV. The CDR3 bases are TGTGCCAGCAGTAGTGGGGGCGTTCGGTCCTACGAGCAGTACGTC.

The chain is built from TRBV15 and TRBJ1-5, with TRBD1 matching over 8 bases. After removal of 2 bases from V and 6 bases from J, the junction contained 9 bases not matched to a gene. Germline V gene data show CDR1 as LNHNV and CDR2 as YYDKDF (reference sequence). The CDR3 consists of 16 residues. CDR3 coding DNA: TGTGCCACCAGCAGATCCCCGGACAGGGACGGTCAGCCCCAGCATTTT. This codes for CATSRSPDRDGQPQHF.

This CDR3 is CSVVARAYEQYF. DNA for the CDR3: TGCAGCGTTGTGGCCAGAGCCTACGAGCAGTACTTC. The rearrangement links TRBV29-1 to TRBJ2-7; no firm D call. Per the germline V gene, CDR1 is SQVTM and CDR2 is ANQGSEA. Trimming cost V 4 bases and J 2 bases, with 9 bases left between them. The CDR3 spans 12 residues.

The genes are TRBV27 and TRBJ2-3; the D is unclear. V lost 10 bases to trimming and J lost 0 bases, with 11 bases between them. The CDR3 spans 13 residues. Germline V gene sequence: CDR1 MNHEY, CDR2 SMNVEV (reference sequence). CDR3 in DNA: TGTGCCAACACCCTCGGGAGCACAGATACGCAGTATTTT. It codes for CANTLGSTDTQYF.

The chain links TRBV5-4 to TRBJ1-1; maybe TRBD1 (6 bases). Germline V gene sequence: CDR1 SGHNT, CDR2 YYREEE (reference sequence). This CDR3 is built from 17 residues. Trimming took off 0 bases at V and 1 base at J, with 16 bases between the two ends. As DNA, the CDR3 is TGTGCCAGCAGCTTGGAGTCGGGGGCTGTGGGGAACACTGAAGCTTTCTTT. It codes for CASSLESGAVGNTEAFF.

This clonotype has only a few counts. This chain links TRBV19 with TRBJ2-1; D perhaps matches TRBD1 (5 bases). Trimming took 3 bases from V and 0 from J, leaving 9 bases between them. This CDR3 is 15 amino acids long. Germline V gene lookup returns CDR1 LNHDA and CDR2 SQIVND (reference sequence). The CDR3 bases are TGTGCCAGTAGTATGGGGCAGAGCTCCTACAATGAGCAGTTCTTC. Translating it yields CASSMGQSSYNEQFF.

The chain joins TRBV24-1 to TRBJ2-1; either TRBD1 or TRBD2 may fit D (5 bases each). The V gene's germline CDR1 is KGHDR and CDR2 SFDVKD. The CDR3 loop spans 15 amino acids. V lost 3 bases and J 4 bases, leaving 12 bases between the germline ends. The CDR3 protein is CATSDKGRGYNEQFF. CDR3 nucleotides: TGTGCCACCAGTGATAAGGGACGGGGATACAATGAGCAGTTCTTC.

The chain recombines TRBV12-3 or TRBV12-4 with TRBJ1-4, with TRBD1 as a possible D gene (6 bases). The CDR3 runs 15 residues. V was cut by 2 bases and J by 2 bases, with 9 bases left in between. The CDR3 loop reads CASSLIGGTNEKLFF. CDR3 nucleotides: TGTGCCAGCAGTTTAATCGGGGGCACTAATGAAAAACTGTTTTTT.